This T cell receptor (beta chain) derives from a study of blood T cell repertoires in COVID-19. Study-wide background: COVID-19 samples, acute and convalescent, were from the United States, Italy and Spain.

In terms of age and location, participants ranged from about 18 to 95 years and lived in about 25 US areas. The data were produced by immunoSEQ multiplex PCR, yet TCRdb's version contains in-frame clones alone and is incomplete. The sample includes over 250,000 clones, about 93% of them seen just once. The CDR3 length is 13 residues. From germline, CDR1 is SGHTA and CDR2 FQGTGA. The V end lost 2 bases, the J end lost 3 bases, and 8 bases lay between the germline ends. The V and J genes are TRBV7-3 and TRBJ2-7, with a weak D call TRBD2 (5 bases). What was sequenced was PBMCs or T cells enriched from blood (not recorded which). This clonotype was sampled from a woman aged 30 to 39 who had recovered from COVID-19. In DNA, the CDR3 is TGTGCCAGCAGCTTATTTCGGGGCTACGAGCAGTACTTC. It is translated as CASSLFRGYEQYF.